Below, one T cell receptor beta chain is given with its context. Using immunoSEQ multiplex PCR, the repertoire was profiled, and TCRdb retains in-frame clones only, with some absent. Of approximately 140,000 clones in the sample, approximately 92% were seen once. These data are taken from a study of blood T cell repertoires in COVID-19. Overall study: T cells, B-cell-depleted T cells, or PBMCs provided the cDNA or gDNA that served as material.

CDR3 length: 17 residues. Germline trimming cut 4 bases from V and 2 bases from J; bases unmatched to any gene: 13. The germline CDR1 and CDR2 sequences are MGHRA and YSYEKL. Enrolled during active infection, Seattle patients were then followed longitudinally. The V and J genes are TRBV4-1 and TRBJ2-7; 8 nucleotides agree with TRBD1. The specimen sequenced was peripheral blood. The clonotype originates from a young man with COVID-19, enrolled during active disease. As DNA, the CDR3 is TGCGCCAGCAGCCGACCGAACAGGACAGGGTCCCCCTACGAGCAGTACTTC. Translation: CASSRPNRTGSPYEQYF.